Each of the 13 T cell receptor beta chains below was sequenced from the same sample in a study of somatic mutations in cytotoxic T cells in rheumatoid arthritis. This table comes from immunoSEQ multiplex PCR, and its TCRdb copy is limited to in-frame clones, with some not included. The sample lists about 2,800 clones, around 63% occurring once. The sequenced sample was CD8+ T cells sorted from synovial fluid. These receptors all stem from a woman between 18 and 30 years old with rheumatoid arthritis.

This clone appeared a few times. V and J are TRBV4-3 and TRBJ2-5, with TRBD2 matching over 10 bases. Germline V CDR1 and CDR2: LGHNA, YSLEER. CDR3 length equals 19 residues. The V and J ends lost 4 bases and 0 bases, in that order; junction bases with no gene match: 14. In nucleotides, the CDR3 is TGCGCCAGCAGCCCTACTCTGAGGTCTCTAGCGGGGGACCAAGAGACCCAGTACTTC. The encoded protein is CASSPTLRSLAGDQETQYF.

Comment on this clone: Other nucleotide sequences from this sample produce the same CDR3. The chain combines TRBV19 with TRBJ2-7; D perhaps matches TRBD2 (6 bases). The germline gives CDR1 LNHDA, CDR2 SQIVND (reference sequence). The CDR3 length is 13 residues. The ends were cut back, 5 bases at V and 3 bases at J, with 11 bases in the middle. The CDR3 sequence is CASSAGRYYEQYF. The DNA of the CDR3 is TGTGCCAGTAGTGCCGGGAGATACTACGAGCAGTACTTC.

This clone was seen only a few times. The genes are TRBV28 and TRBJ2-7, with D tentatively TRBD2 (5 bases). The germline gives CDR1 MDHEN, CDR2 SYDVKM. The CDR3 spans 13 residues. V lost 6 bases, J lost 3 bases, and 12 bases lay in between. In DNA, the CDR3 is TGTGCCAGCAGCCCCCTCGGGGACTACGAGCAGTACTTC. Amino acids: CASSPLGDYEQYF.

This clone was counted only a few times. The V gene is TRBV6-5, the J gene TRBJ1-4; a possible D gene is TRBD1 (6 bases). Germline assignment: CDR1 MNHEY and CDR2 SVGAGI. The CDR3 is 13 amino acids. Deletions cut 4 bases from V and 10 bases from J, with 13 bases between. The CDR3 protein is CASSWDGGAKLFF. DNA for the CDR3: TGTGCCAGCAGTTGGGACGGGGGGGCAAAACTGTTTTTT.

The chain carries TRBV6-4 and TRBJ2-3, with TRBD2 identical over 13 bases. CDR3 length: 15 residues. V shed 0 bases, J shed 6 bases, and the junction held 0 bases outside the gene matches. In germline, CDR1 is MRHNA, CDR2 SNTAGT. This CDR3 is CASSDSTSGGDTQYF. The CDR3 bases are TGTGCCAGCAGTGACTCGACTAGCGGGGGGGATACGCAGTATTTT.

The chain has TRBV6-5 and TRBJ1-4; 8 nucleotides line up with TRBD1. This CDR3 contains 15 residues. V trimming: 0 bases; J trimming: 5 bases; junction bases outside the gene matches: 2. Per germline, CDR1 MNHEY and CDR2 SVGAGI. The CDR3 here is CASSYSDRGNEKLFF. The CDR3 region has the DNA TGTGCCAGCAGTTACTCCGACAGGGGCAATGAAAAACTGTTTTTT.

This clone was observed once. The V call is TRBV30, the J call TRBJ1-1; 7 bases are shared with TRBD1. The J segment lost 5 bases and the V segment lost 2 bases, leaving 2 bases of the junction unmatched. CDR1 and CDR2 from the germline V gene are GTSNPN and SVGIG (reference sequence). The CDR3 runs 12 residues. DNA for the CDR3: TGTGCCTGGAGTCCAGGGGGAACTGAAGCTTTCTTT. Translated: CAWSPGGTEAFF.

The chain carries TRBV19 and TRBJ2-7; TRBD2 might be the D (5 bases). V lost 2 bases and J lost 2, with 10 bases in between. The CDR3 is 14 amino acids. CDR1 is LNHDA and CDR2 is SQIVND in the germline V gene (reference sequence). The DNA for the CDR3 is TGTGCCAGTAGTATAATAGGGAGAGCCTACGAGCAGTACTTC. Protein: CASSIIGRAYEQYF.

This clone turned up a few times. This chain joins TRBV14 and TRBJ1-2; 9 bases are shared with TRBD1. The CDR3 extends over 15 amino acids. Losses at the gene ends were 3 bases for V and 1 base for J; bases not matched to a gene: 3. Germline CDR1 reads SGHDN; CDR2 reads FVKESK. The CDR3 DNA is TGTGCCAGCAGCCAGGACAGGGGAATTAACTATGGCTACACCTTC. Encoded protein: CASSQDRGINYGYTF.

This chain uses TRBV7-2 with TRBJ1-1; 7 positions match TRBD1. The ends lost 6 bases at V and 2 bases at J; junction bases unmatched: 6. CDR3 length equals 14 residues. From germline, CDR1 is SGHTA and CDR2 FQGNSA. CDR3: CASSPDRDNTEAFF. Written as DNA, the CDR3 is TGTGCCAGCAGTCCAGACAGGGACAACACTGAAGCTTTCTTT. Full variable domain (rest looked up from reference TRBV7-2 and TRBJ1-1): GAGVSQSPSNKVTEKGKDVELRCDPISGHTALYWYRQSLGQGLEFLIYFQGNSAPDKSGLPSDRFSAERTGGSVSTLTIQRTQQEDSAVYLCASSPDRDNTEAFFGQGTRLTVV.

The chain has TRBV5-1 and TRBJ2-4; 11 bases align to TRBD2. The V and J ends lost 5 bases and 0 bases, in that order; junction bases with no gene match: 4. The germline gives CDR1 SGHRS, CDR2 YFSETQ. The CDR3 has 16 amino acids. The CDR3 coding sequence is TGCGCCAGCAGTCCACTAGCGGGGGTAGCCAAAAACATTCAGTACTTC. Residues: CASSPLAGVAKNIQYF.

This chain uses TRBV2 with TRBJ1-2; D gene ambiguous. The CDR3 has 14 amino acids. The germline V gene has CDR1 SNHLY and CDR2 FYNNEI. V was clipped by 8 bases and J by 5 bases, with 18 bases between them. In DNA form, the CDR3 reads TGTGCCAGCGGAGCCCGCCTCGAGGTGTATGGCTACACCTTC. Amino acid sequence: CASGARLEVYGYTF.

The rearrangement links TRBV5-1 to TRBJ1-1; D is possibly TRBD1 (5 bases). The germline gives CDR1 SGHRS, CDR2 YFSETQ. Trimming removed 5 bases from V and 0 bases from J, with 20 bases in between. The CDR3 length is 17 residues. The CDR3 region is CASSLRRGLAMNTEAFF. The CDR3 DNA reads as TGCGCCAGCAGTCTCAGGAGGGGTCTCGCCATGAACACTGAAGCTTTCTTT.